The next 10 T cell receptor beta chains were all read from a single sample in a study of human T cells and chemical hapten exposure listed by TCRdb under 2021. Receptor libraries were prepared by 5' RACE. Sequenced using an Illumina MiSeq. TCRdb handled the public reads itself, with Q25 trimming in fastp and clone calling in MiXCR, and kept productive beta chains. Merged by CDR3 protein, the rows form single entries marked with the most common genes and DNA. The sample table contains about 120,000 distinct CDR3 sequences; only one count was recorded for around a fifth of them. The leading ten clones occupy around 2.8% of the sample. Total RNA was extracted from unfractionated whole blood collected in Tempus Blood RNA tubes. These receptor sequences come from a human donor in good health.

This clonotype was observed a handful of times. The chain joins TRBV4-1 to TRBJ2-7, with TRBD2 matching 10 bases. This CDR3 region has 17 residues. Unmatched junction bases numbered 9, after V lost 1 base and J lost 3 bases. Germline CDR1 reads MGHRA; CDR2 reads YSYEKL. The DNA for the CDR3 is TGCGCCAGCAGCCAAGTACTCCAAGCGGGAGGGGTCTACGAGCAGTACTTC. It codes for CASSQVLQAGGVYEQYF.

The chain links TRBV5-6 to TRBJ1-1; 9 nucleotides agree with TRBD1. CDR1 and CDR2 from the germline V gene are SGHDT and YYEEEE. V lost 4 bases to trimming and J lost 4 bases; unmatched junction nucleotides: 8. The length of the CDR3 is 15 residues. CDR3 residues: CASSRPGQGFTEAFF. The CDR3 DNA reads TGTGCCAGCAGCAGACCGGGACAGGGATTCACTGAAGCTTTCTTT.

This clonotype appeared a few times. The CDR3 protein is CASSSTGADTQYF. CDR3 in DNA: TGTGCCAGCAGTTCAACAGGGGCGGATACGCAGTATTTT. The rearrangement links TRBV7-2 to TRBJ2-3, with TRBD1 matching over 7 bases. This CDR3 has 13 residues. Germline trimming cut 6 bases from V and 6 bases from J; bases unmatched to any gene: 6. The V gene's germline CDR1 is SGHTA and CDR2 FQGNSA.

The sample holds a few counts of this clonotype. The rearrangement uses TRBV15 and TRBJ2-7; D may be TRBD1 (5 bases). Trimming shortened V by 2 bases and J by 5 bases, and 16 bases separated the two germline ends. CDR3 length: 15 amino acids. Germline values: CDR1 LNHNV, CDR2 YYDKDF (reference sequence). CDR3 sequence (DNA): TGTGCCACCAGCAGATCGAAGGGGCGCGTCGACGAGCAGTACTTC. It is translated as CATSRSKGRVDEQYF.

This clonotype occurred a few times. The rearrangement joins TRBV20-1 to TRBJ2-6; 11 positions agree with TRBD2. V lost 0 bases and J lost 1; bases outside the gene matches: 8. The CDR3 covers 19 residues. The germline CDR1 and CDR2 sequences are DFQATT and SNEGSKA (reference sequence). The DNA for the CDR3 is TGCAGTGCTAGAGACAAGTCACTAGCGGGAGTTTCTGGGGCCAACGTCCTGACTTTC. Translation: CSARDKSLAGVSGANVLTF.

This chain connects TRBV28 to TRBJ2-3; D is unresolved. From germline, CDR1 is MDHEN and CDR2 SYDVKM. The V end lost 2 bases, the J end lost 6 bases, and 6 bases lay between the germline ends. There are 12 residues in the CDR3. The CDR3 bases are TGTGCCAGCAGTTTAGGGGTGGATACGCAGTATTTT. This translates into CASSLGVDTQYF. The variable domain in full, completed from reference TRBV28 and TRBJ2-3, reads DVKVTQSSRYLVKRTGEKVFLECVQDMDHENMFWYRQDPGLGLRLIYFSYDVKMKEKGDIPEGYSVSREKKERFSLILESASTNQTSMYLCASSLGVDTQYFGPGTRLTVL.

This chain joins TRBV7-2 and TRBJ1-6, with 7 bases lining up with TRBD1. V lost 5 bases and J lost 7; bases outside the gene matches: 5. Germline CDR1 SGHTA, CDR2 FQGNSA. CDR3 size: 14 residues. The CDR3, as DNA: TGTGCCAGCAGCGCCGGGACAGCGAATTCACCCCTCCACTTT. Translation: CASSAGTANSPLHF.

This clonotype was seen more than once but under ten times. The chain carries TRBV19 and TRBJ2-7, with 9 bases aligning to TRBD2. The germline CDR1 and CDR2 sequences are LNHDA and SQIVND (reference sequence). The CDR3 contains 15 residues. J lost 4 bases, V lost 1 base, and 5 bases had no gene match. CDR3 sequence (DNA): TGTGCCAGTAGTATAGGCGGTAGCGGGGGATACGAGCAGTACTTC. It is translated as CASSIGGSGGYEQYF.

The chain uses TRBV10-3 and TRBJ2-3; D remains unclear. V lost 6 bases, J lost 0 bases, and 4 bases lay in between. The length of the CDR3 is 12 residues. The V gene's germline CDR1 is ENHRY and CDR2 SYGVKD. Here the CDR3 DNA reads TGTGCCATCAGGGAGAGCACAGATACGCAGTATTTT. This encodes CAIRESTDTQYF.

A few counts support this clonotype. V and J are TRBV11-1 and TRBJ2-1; no clear D gene. V was cut by 1 base and J by 2 bases, with 6 bases left in between. The CDR3 loop spans 14 amino acids. Germline CDR1 reads SGHAT; CDR2 reads FQDESV (reference sequence). The CDR3 region has the DNA TGTGCCAGCAGCTTAGGGGCAGCCTACAATGAGCAGTTCTTC. It encodes CASSLGAAYNEQFF.